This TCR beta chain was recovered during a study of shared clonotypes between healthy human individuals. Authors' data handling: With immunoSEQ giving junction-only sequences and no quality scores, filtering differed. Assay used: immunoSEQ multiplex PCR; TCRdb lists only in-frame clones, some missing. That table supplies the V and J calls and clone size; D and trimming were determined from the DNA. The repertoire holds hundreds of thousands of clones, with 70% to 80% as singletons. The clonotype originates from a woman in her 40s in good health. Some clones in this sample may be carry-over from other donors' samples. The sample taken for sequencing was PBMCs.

The CDR3 sequence: CASTQRSLGDTQYF. In nucleotides, the CDR3 is TGTGCCAGCACCCAGCGGTCCTTGGGGGATACGCAGTATTTT. The chain is built from TRBV27 and TRBJ2-3; maybe TRBD2 (5 bases). Per the germline V gene, CDR1 is MNHEY and CDR2 is SMNVEV (reference sequence). CDR3 length: 14 amino acids. V was shortened by 7 bases and J by 6 bases, with 17 bases between the two germline ends.